This T cell receptor (beta chain) was sequenced during a study of blood T cell repertoires in COVID-19. Study as a whole: Acute-phase and convalescent COVID-19 samples originated in the United States, Italy and Spain.

The authors' processing: It was from reference gene primer amplification that nucleated cell counts were estimated. Profiled with immunoSEQ multiplex PCR; TCRdb holds only in-frame clones, not every one. V and J calls and clone size are copied from that table; D and trimming were computed from the DNA. The sample shows hundreds of thousands of clones, 90% of them seen only once. All enrollees were roughly 18 to 89 years old and from under 25 US areas. Trimming cost V 6 bases and J 2 bases, with 13 bases left between them. This CDR3 spans 15 amino acids. The germline gives CDR1 LGHDT, CDR2 YNNKEL (reference sequence).

The V call is TRBV3-1 (or the pseudogene TRBV3-2), the J call TRBJ1-4; D uncertain. Sequencing input: PBMCs or T cells enriched from blood (not recorded which). This sequence originates from a woman under 30 with acute COVID-19. The chain's CDR3 is CASRPSTPTNEKLFF. The CDR3 nucleotides read TGTGCCAGCAGACCTTCGACACCCACTAATGAAAAACTGTTTTTT.